This TCR beta chain was identified in a study of post-analysis software for immune sequencing data. Study observations and caveats: A few TRBV segments (TRBV5-6, TRBV5-1 and TRBV20-1 among them) occurred more frequently in patients than in controls.

This clonotype showed up many times. Its specificity is not known. The CDR3 extends over 15 amino acids. Germline loops: CDR1 SGHTA, CDR2 FQGNSA. V lost 1 base and J lost 1, with 9 bases in between. The authors incorporated unique molecular identifiers into the TCR beta cDNA libraries. TCRdb itself ran the PCR reads through MiXCR, one entry per CDR3 protein. Of hundreds of thousands of distinct CDR3 sequences in the sample, roughly 29% were seen once. The rearrangement uses TRBV7-2 and TRBJ2-3, with a possible D match to TRBD1 (5 bases). The sequencing sample was made of blood. The TCR originated in a girl aged 5 to 17 with multiple sclerosis. In nucleotides, the CDR3 is TGTGCCAGCAGCTTAGATGGCAGGGGCACAGATACGCAGTATTTT. Encoded protein: CASSLDGRGTDTQYF.